The 26 T cell receptor beta chains reported below all come from one sample, sequenced in a study of preoperative IRX-2 immunotherapy in early breast cancer. Stated treatment: preoperative locoregional IRX-2 cytokine immunotherapy. Assay used: immunoSEQ multiplex PCR; TCRdb lists only in-frame clones, some missing. This sample has tens of thousands of clones, with roughly 74% found just once. Specimen: lymph node tissue, collected before IRX-2 immunotherapy. The receptors shown here come from a human donor with breast cancer.

The chain has TRBV6-8 and TRBJ1-3; D ambiguous. V lost 0 bases and J 5 bases, leaving 14 bases between the germline ends. This CDR3 region has 16 residues. Germline values: CDR1 MNHGY, CDR2 SAAAGT. This CDR3 reads CASSYSDPRLRNTIYF. The CDR3 DNA is TGTGCCAGCAGTTACTCAGACCCGAGGCTTCGAAACACCATATATTTT.

The CDR3 DNA follows: TGTGCCAGCAGCCTCCGCGGGGGGGAAAAACTGTTTTTT. The encoded protein is CASSLRGGEKLFF. The J gene is TRBJ1-4, the V gene TRBV7-8; TRBD1 is a possible D gene (5 bases). Trimming removed 5 bases at V and 8 bases at J, with 12 bases between. The CDR3 extends over 13 amino acids. CDR1 is SGHVS, CDR2 FQNEAQ, per germline.

J is TRBJ1-3 and V is TRBV28, with 8 positions matching TRBD1. The CDR3 totals 15 residues. V lost 3 bases to trimming and J lost 0 bases; unmatched junction nucleotides: 1. Germline CDR1 reads MDHEN; CDR2 reads SYDVKM. The CDR3 loop is CASSLTGDSGNTIYF. CDR3 bases: TGTGCCAGCAGTTTGACAGGGGACTCTGGAAACACCATATATTTT. Full variable domain (remainder filled in from reference TRBV28 and TRBJ1-3): DVKVTQSSRYLVKRTGEKVFLECVQDMDHENMFWYRQDPGLGLRLIYFSYDVKMKEKGDIPEGYSVSREKKERFSLILESASTNQTSMYLCASSLTGDSGNTIYFGEGSWLTVV.

The gene calls are TRBV6-8 and TRBJ1-5; tentative D call: TRBD1 (5 bases). The V and J ends lost 5 bases and 4 bases respectively, with 12 bases between them. The CDR3 has 14 amino acids. CDR1 and CDR2 from the germline V gene are MNHGY and SAAAGT. The CDR3 DNA reads as TGTGCCAGCAGTACTCAGGGTTTGAATCAGCCCCAGCATTTT. Its translation is CASSTQGLNQPQHF.

V usage is TRBV6-8 and J usage is TRBJ1-1; TRBD1 matches at 8 bases. CDR1 is MNHGY, CDR2 SAAAGT, per germline. The CDR3 totals 15 residues. V was pared by 5 bases and J by 4 bases, with 9 bases of the junction left unmatched. DNA for the CDR3: TGTGCCAGCAGTCCTTTGGACAGGGTGGGCACTGAAGCTTTCTTT. It yields the protein CASSPLDRVGTEAFF.

The chain recombines TRBV18 with TRBJ2-2; the match to TRBD1 covers 9 bases. In germline, CDR1 is KGHSH, CDR2 LQKENI. V trimming: 6 bases; J trimming: 7 bases; junction bases outside the gene matches: 6. This CDR3 is built from 14 residues. CDR3 sequence reads: CASSPDRGNGELFF. The DNA for the CDR3 is TGTGCCAGCTCGCCCGACAGGGGGAACGGGGAGCTGTTTTTT.

The rearrangement links TRBV11-3 to TRBJ2-7; 12 positions agree with TRBD2. Germline V gives CDR1 SGHNT, CDR2 YENEEA. V shed 2 bases, J shed 4 bases, and the junction held 3 bases outside the gene matches. The CDR3 length is 15 residues. CDR3 bases: TGTGCCAGCAGCTTAACTAGCGGGGGGTATTACGAGCAGTACTTC. It translates to CASSLTSGGYYEQYF. The full variable domain, completed using reference TRBV11-3 and TRBJ2-7, is EAGVVQSPRYKIIEKKQPVAFWCNPISGHNTLYWYLQNLGQGPELLIRYENEEAVDDSQLPKDRFSAERLKGVDSTLKIQPAELGDSAVYLCASSLTSGGYYEQYFGPGTRLTVT.

V is TRBV12-5 and J is TRBJ1-1, with D perhaps TRBD1 (6 bases). CDR3 length equals 15 residues. Looked up from germline, CDR1 is LGHNT and CDR2 is FRNRAP. CDR3 region: CASTKGGNMNTEAFF. The CDR3 DNA sequence: TGTGCCAGCACAAAAGGGGGTAATATGAACACTGAAGCTTTCTTT.

The genes are TRBV10-1 and TRBJ1-1; D gene unclear. V was trimmed by 1 base and J by 5 bases, leaving 14 bases between them. The germline CDR1 and CDR2 sequences are WNHNN and SYGVQD (reference sequence). CDR3 length equals 15 residues. CDR3 DNA: TGCGCCAGCAGTGAGTTGGAAGTGGGTCGGACTGAAGCTTTCTTT. It specifies CASSELEVGRTEAFF.

In this sample, this clone turned up once. At the DNA level, this CDR3 is encoded by other sequences in the same sample as well. The chain couples TRBV11-3 to TRBJ2-3; D is possibly TRBD2 (7 bases). The CDR3 sequence is 15 residues long. V was pared by 3 bases and J by 0 bases, with 10 bases between. From germline, CDR1 is SGHNT and CDR2 YENEEA. The CDR3 DNA follows: TGTGCCAGCAGCTTGCGGGGGCCTAGCACAGATACGCAGTATTTT. This gives the protein CASSLRGPSTDTQYF.

The chain recombines TRBV6-8 with TRBJ2-4; D remains unclear. CDR3 size: 15 residues. Per germline, CDR1 MNHGY and CDR2 SAAAGT. The V and J ends lost 10 bases and 6 bases respectively, with 22 bases between them. The CDR3 reads CATHPGLSVSNIQYF. CDR3 nucleotides: TGTGCCACCCACCCTGGGCTATCGGTTTCAAACATTCAGTACTTC.

This clone has just a few counts. One junction end disagrees with the germline gene, perhaps due to a read error. This rearrangement joins TRBV7-1 to TRBJ1-6; 10 bases agree with TRBD1. TRBV7-1 is an ORF, and what it does is uncertain. This CDR3 region has 14 residues. In DNA, the CDR3 is TGTGCCAGAAGCTTGGGACAGGGGTACTCACCCCTCCACTTT. It yields the protein CARSLGQGYSPLHF.

The rearrangement uses TRBV5-1 and TRBJ2-2; TRBD1 aligns across 7 bases. CDR1 and CDR2 from the germline V gene are SGHRS and YFSETQ. V lost 5 bases and J lost 0; bases outside the gene matches: 7. The length of the CDR3 is 16 residues. The DNA for the CDR3 is TGCGCCAGCAGTCTTACCGGGACAGCGAACACCGGGGAGCTGTTTTTT. It is translated as CASSLTGTANTGELFF.

The chain carries TRBV6-4 and TRBJ2-2; D uncertain. Trimming took 10 bases from V and 7 from J, leaving 19 bases between them. Germline CDR1 reads MRHNA; CDR2 reads SNTAGT. This CDR3 comprises 14 residues. This CDR3 reads CAISEHGRVGELFF. The CDR3 DNA reads TGTGCCATCAGCGAACACGGTAGGGTCGGGGAGCTGTTTTTT.

The chain employs TRBV28 and TRBJ1-6; possibly TRBD1 for D (6 bases). The CDR3 runs 14 residues. V was cut by 7 bases and J by 10 bases, with 17 bases left in between. Germline values: CDR1 MDHEN, CDR2 SYDVKM. CDR3 region: CASIRGQRLSPLHF. The CDR3 DNA reads as TGTGCCAGCATCCGGGGGCAAAGGTTGTCACCCCTCCACTTT. Full variable domain (remainder filled in from reference TRBV28 and TRBJ1-6): DVKVTQSSRYLVKRTGEKVFLECVQDMDHENMFWYRQDPGLGLRLIYFSYDVKMKEKGDIPEGYSVSREKKERFSLILESASTNQTSMYLCASIRGQRLSPLHFGNGTRLTVT.

This chain connects TRBV6-8 to TRBJ1-5; the D gene is possibly TRBD1 (5 bases). V lost 10 bases and J lost 5, with 18 bases in between. CDR3 length: 14 residues. CDR1 and CDR2 (germline): MNHGY, SAAAGT. The DNA for the CDR3 is TGTGCCACCCGGTTGACTCAGGGCGATCAGCCCCAGCATTTT. Translating it yields CATRLTQGDQPQHF.

Here the CDR3 DNA reads TGTGCCAGCAGCTTAGAACAGGGCTCCCAAGAGACCCAGTACTTC. Encoded protein: CASSLEQGSQETQYF. The genes are TRBV7-1 and TRBJ2-5, with D perhaps TRBD1 (6 bases). TRBV7-1 is given ORF status, its function remaining uncertain. The CDR3 consists of 15 residues. Trimming pared 4 bases from V and 1 base from J, leaving 13 bases between.

The rearrangement joins TRBV11-3 to TRBJ1-1, with D hard to call. Germline V gene data show CDR1 as SGHNT and CDR2 as YENEEA. CDR3 length equals 15 residues. V was pared by 1 base and J by 0 bases, with 9 bases between. The CDR3: CASSLGSGMNTEAFF. CDR3 nucleotides: TGTGCCAGCAGCTTAGGATCAGGAATGAACACTGAAGCTTTCTTT.

V usage is TRBV19 and J usage is TRBJ1-1; D is possibly TRBD1 (6 bases). This CDR3 has 16 residues. The V and J ends lost 6 bases and 4 bases respectively, with 21 bases between them. Germline CDR1 reads LNHDA; CDR2 reads SQIVND (reference sequence). The chain's CDR3 is CASRLPSKQGGTEAFF. CDR3 DNA: TGTGCCAGTAGACTACCCTCTAAACAGGGTGGCACTGAAGCTTTCTTT.

The chain links TRBV11-3 to TRBJ2-1, with 8 nucleotides matching TRBD2. Germline trimming cut 2 bases from V and 1 base from J; bases unmatched to any gene: 7. CDR3 length: 17 residues. Germline CDR1 SGHNT, CDR2 YENEEA. CDR3 protein: CASSLYTGGASYNEQFF. CDR3 bases: TGTGCCAGCAGCTTATATACCGGGGGGGCATCCTACAATGAGCAGTTCTTC.

V usage is TRBV7-2 and J usage is TRBJ1-1; the D gene is possibly TRBD1 (6 bases). CDR1 and CDR2 from the germline V gene are SGHTA and FQGNSA. Trimming stripped 5 bases from V and 2 bases from J, with 9 bases between. The CDR3 runs to 13 residues. The CDR3 loop reads CASSLDSNTEAFF. CDR3 DNA: TGTGCCAGCAGCCTGGACAGTAACACTGAAGCTTTCTTT.

This clone was observed a single time. The chain uses TRBV11-3 and TRBJ1-1; D gene unclear. V shed 5 bases and J shed 1 base, with 11 bases lying between them. Per the germline V gene, CDR1 is SGHNT and CDR2 is YENEEA. The CDR3 is made up of 14 amino acids. The CDR3 DNA reads TGTGCCAGCAGCCGGACCCTGACGAACACTGAAGCTTTCTTT. This encodes CASSRTLTNTEAFF.

The rearrangement uses TRBV5-1 and TRBJ2-1; 14 bases match TRBD2. The CDR3 consists of 16 residues. With V trimmed by 5 bases and J by 3 bases, 4 bases remained unmatched. Germline lookup yields CDR1 SGHRS and CDR2 YFSETQ. CDR3 in amino acids: CASSRLAGGLYNEQFF. The CDR3 DNA reads TGCGCCAGCAGTCGACTAGCGGGGGGGCTCTACAATGAGCAGTTCTTC.

To note about this clone: An end of the junction does not agree with germline; a read error may underlie this. Written as DNA, the CDR3 is TGTGCCAGCAGCCAAGATCTCGGCAGGCAGACGACCTTT. It translates to CASSQDLGRQTTF. The chain uses TRBV7-8 and TRBJ1-1; D is undetermined. Germline V gene sequence: CDR1 SGHVS, CDR2 FQNEAQ. There are 13 residues in the CDR3.

The chain recombines TRBV7-5 with TRBJ2-3; TRBD2 was called by the table and not checked on the DNA. TRBV7-5 is listed as a pseudogene. The CDR3 has 16 amino acids. Here the CDR3 reads CASSLGGGWGTDTQYF. In nucleotides, the CDR3 is TGTGCCAGCAGCTTAGGCGGGGGTTGGGGCACAGATACGCAGTATTTT.

The V and J genes are TRBV11-3 and TRBJ2-1; 10 nucleotides line up with TRBD1. The germline gives CDR1 SGHNT, CDR2 YENEEA. CDR3 length: 18 residues. Germline trimming cut 5 bases from V and 5 bases from J; bases unmatched to any gene: 15. This CDR3 reads CASSTGTGAFRGNNEQFF. In nucleotides, the CDR3 is TGTGCCAGCAGCACCGGGACAGGGGCATTTCGAGGGAACAATGAGCAGTTCTTC.